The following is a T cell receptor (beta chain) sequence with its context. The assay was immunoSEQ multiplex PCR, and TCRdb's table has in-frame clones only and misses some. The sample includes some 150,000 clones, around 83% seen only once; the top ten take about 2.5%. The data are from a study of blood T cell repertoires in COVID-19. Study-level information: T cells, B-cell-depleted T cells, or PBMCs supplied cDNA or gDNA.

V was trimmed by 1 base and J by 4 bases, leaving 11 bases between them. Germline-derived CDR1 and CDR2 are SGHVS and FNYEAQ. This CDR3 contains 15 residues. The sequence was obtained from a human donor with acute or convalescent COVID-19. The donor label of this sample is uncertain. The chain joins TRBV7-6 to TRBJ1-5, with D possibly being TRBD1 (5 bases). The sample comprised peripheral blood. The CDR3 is CASSLGLPGNQPQHF. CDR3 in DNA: TGTGCCAGCAGCTTAGGTCTTCCAGGGAATCAGCCCCAGCATTTT.